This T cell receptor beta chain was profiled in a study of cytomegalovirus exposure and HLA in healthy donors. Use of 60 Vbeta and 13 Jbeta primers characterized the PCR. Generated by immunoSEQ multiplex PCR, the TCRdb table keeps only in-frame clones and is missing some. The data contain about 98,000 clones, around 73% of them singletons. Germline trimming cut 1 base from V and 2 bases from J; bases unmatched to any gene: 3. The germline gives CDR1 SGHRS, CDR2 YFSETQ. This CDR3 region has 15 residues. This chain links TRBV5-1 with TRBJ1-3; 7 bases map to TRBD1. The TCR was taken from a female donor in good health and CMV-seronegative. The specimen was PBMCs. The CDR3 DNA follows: TGCGCCAGCAGCTTGAGAGGGGGCCCTGGAAACACCATATATTTT. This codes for CASSLRGGPGNTIYF.